This TCR beta chain was documented in a study of T cell responses to AZD1222 COVID-19 vaccine (dated by TCRdb to the early 2020s). Notes on the research overall: AZD1222 recipients whose second dose came at about 4 weeks and those whose second dose came at about 12 weeks were combined into one group, since spike-specific TCR depth and breadth did not differ between the two schedules. A total of 230 to 250 trial participants underwent TCR sequencing, of whom some 200 had received two doses of AZD1222 and some 26 had received two doses of the MenACWY control vaccine. Trial participants were enrolled into age subgroups of 18-55, 56-69 and 70-plus years, which contained about 150, 27 and 61 TCR-sequenced participants, respectively. Here is what the overall study found, with its caveats: In the small 56-69-year group, the increase in depth fell short of significance, most likely because of low power. Because no day 14 peak-response samples were available, the repertoires could be characterized only after the peak T cell response. Reportedly, almost half of the unique spike-specific TCRs recognized epitopes lying outside the regions that are mutated in the B.1.351 and B.1.1.7 variants. Conclusions about previously exposed vaccinees were limited because only a handful of AZD1222 recipients were SARS-CoV-2 seropositive at baseline. CD4 TCRs associated with the vaccine covered the entire spike protein, and the dominant responses were in regions 160-218 and 743-854. After two AZD1222 doses, both the breadth and the depth of spike-specific TCRs were significantly higher than at day 0 and than in MenACWY recipients. Participants were mostly white British, with more females than males. The authors suggested clonal diversity may have been underestimated.

The CDR3 regions of human TCRbeta chains were subjected to immunosequencing. On the study's bioinformatics: TCRs in the repertoires were matched against a reference library of SARS-CoV-2-specific TCRs that had been generated with the MIRA antigen-specificity platform. Breadth was defined as the fraction of unique TCRs that were SARS-CoV-2-associated. Depth was defined as the fraction of total T cells that were SARS-CoV-2-associated. Using the MIRA data, each spike-specific TCR was mapped to the spike region that the TCR reacts to and placed in a CD4 or CD8 class. Log10-transformed breadth and depth values were compared by one-way ANOVA with Sidak's multiple comparisons tests. The immuneACCESS repertoire file appears here via TCRdb, limited to in-frame rearrangements. These files lack a portion of the clones; in checked studies, under half of the deficit traces to unresolved V genes, and the cause of the others is not known. V, J and clone size were drawn from that table, and D and trimming were deduced from the DNA. The sample table lists approximately 110,000 clones, around 85% of them with a count of one. Of the sample, over 5% is held by the ten largest clones.

In regard to this clone: Which antigen it targets is not known. No much larger clone is present one base from it, and per-base qualities are unavailable.

V loses 3 bases at its end and J loses 5 bases; junction bases beyond the gene matches: 9. Spanning cysteine to phenylalanine, the CDR3 consists of 16 amino acids. This entry keeps only the CDR3 DNA: 48 bases, framed from base 1. Via the germline V gene, CDR1 is MNHNS and CDR2 SASEGT. Sample time point, as interpreted from the label and publication: baseline before first vaccination. Vaccinee samples came from UK trials COV001 and COV002, including a single-blind randomized controlled phase 2/3 trial of AZD1222 (ChAdOx1 nCoV-19) in healthy adults. For TCRbeta chain sequencing, PBMC samples from trial participants were taken at day 0 and at day 28 after the second dose.

The sequence derives from an adult in good health. The rearrangement joined TRBV6-1 to TRBJ1-2; TRBD1 agrees with 10 junctional bases. Sample: peripheral blood, taken on day 0 of AZD1222 vaccination. The DNA sequence is given as TGTGCCAGCAGTGACCGTGCCGGGACAGGGGAATATGGCTACACCTTC. It translates to CASSDRAGTGEYGYTF.